This TCR beta chain is drawn from a study of blood T cell repertoires in COVID-19. On the study more broadly: The samples span acute and convalescent COVID-19 from the United States, Italy and Spain. Sample material is recorded as cDNA or gDNA derived from T cells, B-cell-depleted T cells, or PBMCs.

V shed 3 bases and J shed 1 base, with 13 bases lying between them. CDR3 length equals 16 residues. Germline V gives CDR1 KGHSH, CDR2 LQKENI. In the original workflow: Amplification with reference gene primers provided the estimates of nucleated cell counts. Clones were sequenced by immunoSEQ multiplex PCR, and TCRdb holds only the in-frame ones, with some missing. V and J calls and clone size are those listed in that table; D and trimming were worked out from the DNA. The sample yields about 80,000 clones, about 79% seen once. The material sequenced was peripheral blood. The V and J genes are TRBV18 and TRBJ1-5; the D gene is possibly TRBD1 (5 bases). This TCR was recovered from a human donor in a cohort sampled during active COVID-19. As DNA, the CDR3 is TGTGCCAGCTCACCCACCGGCCAGGGAAGCAATCAGCCCCAGCATTTT. This sequence encodes CASSPTGQGSNQPQHF. The full variable domain, rest sourced from reference TRBV18 and TRBJ1-5, is NAGVMQNPRHLVRRRGQEARLRCSPMKGHSHVYWYRQLPEEGLKFMVYLQKENIIDESGMPKERFSAEFPKEGPSILRIQQVVRGDSAAYFCASSPTGQGSNQPQHFGDGTRLSIL.